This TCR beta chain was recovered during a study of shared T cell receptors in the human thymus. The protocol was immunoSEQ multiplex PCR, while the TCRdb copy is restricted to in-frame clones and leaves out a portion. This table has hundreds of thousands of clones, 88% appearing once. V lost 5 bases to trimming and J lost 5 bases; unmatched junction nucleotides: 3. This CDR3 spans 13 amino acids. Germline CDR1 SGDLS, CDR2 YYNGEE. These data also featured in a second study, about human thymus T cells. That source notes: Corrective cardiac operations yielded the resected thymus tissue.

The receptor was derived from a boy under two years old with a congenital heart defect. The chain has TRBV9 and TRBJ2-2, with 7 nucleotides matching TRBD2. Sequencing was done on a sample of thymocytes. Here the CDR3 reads CASRSAGTGELFF. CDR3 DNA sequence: TGTGCCAGCAGGTCAGCGGGGACCGGGGAGCTGTTTTTT. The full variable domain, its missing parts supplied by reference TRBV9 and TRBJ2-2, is DSGVTQTPKHLITATGQRVTLRCSPRSGDLSVYWYQQSLDQGLQFLIQYYNGEERAKGNILERFSAQQFPDLHSELNLSSLELGDSALYFCASRSAGTGELFFGEGSRLTVL.